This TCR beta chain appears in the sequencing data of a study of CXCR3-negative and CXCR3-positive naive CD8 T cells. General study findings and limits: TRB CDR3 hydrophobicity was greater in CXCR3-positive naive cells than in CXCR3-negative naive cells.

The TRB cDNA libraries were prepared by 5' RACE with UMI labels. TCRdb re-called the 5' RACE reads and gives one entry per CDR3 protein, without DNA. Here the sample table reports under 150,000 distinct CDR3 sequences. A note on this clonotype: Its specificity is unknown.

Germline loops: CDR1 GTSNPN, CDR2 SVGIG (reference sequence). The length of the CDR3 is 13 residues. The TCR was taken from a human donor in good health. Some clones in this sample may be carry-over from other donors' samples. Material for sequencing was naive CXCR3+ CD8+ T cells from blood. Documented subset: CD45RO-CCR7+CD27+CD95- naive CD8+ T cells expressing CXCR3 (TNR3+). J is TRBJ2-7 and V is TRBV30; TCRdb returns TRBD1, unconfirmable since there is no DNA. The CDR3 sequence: CAWIEGQAYEQYF.